The rows below give T cell receptor beta chains drawn from one sample of a study of blood T cells in healthy people across ages. TCRdb redid the calling of the 5' RACE reads with MiXCR, one entry per CDR3 protein. The repertoire holds roughly 800,000 distinct CDR3 sequences, 30% to 45% seen once, with 10% to 15% in the top ten. Input material: blood. The receptors were sampled from a man aged 18 to 29 in good health. The CDR3 runs from the conserved cysteine through the conserved F or W. D genes are given only for firm matches. Rows give clone size only sometimes, using once, few, many, or a class for an expanded clone.

abundance,j_gene,d_gene,v_gene,CDR3nt,CDR3aa
few,TRBJ2-6,TRBD1,TRBV5-5,TGTGCCAGCAGCCGTAATCCAACAGGGGCGATCGCCAACGTCCTGACTTTC,CASSRNPTGAIANVLTF
many,TRBJ2-1,TRBD1,TRBV29-1,TGCAGCGTTGGCGGGGACAGGGGGCCAATGAATGAGCAGTTCTTC,CSVGGDRGPMNEQFF
many,TRBJ2-3,TRBD2,TRBV29-1,TGCAGCGTGTCTAGCGGGGGGACAGATACGCAGTATTTT,CSVSSGGTDTQYF
few,TRBJ1-2,-,TRBV6-2/TRBV6-3,TGTGCCAGCAGTTACTCCGGGCAGGGGATCGGCTACACCTTC,CASSYSGQGIGYTF
-,TRBJ2-3,TRBD2,TRBV25-1,TGTGCCAGCAGTGAATATCGCGGACTAGCGAACACAGATACGCAGTATTTT,CASSEYRGLANTDTQYF
many,TRBJ2-7,TRBD2,TRBV5-1,TGCGCCAGCAGCCCGAGGACTAGCGGGGATTACGAGCAGTACTTC,CASSPRTSGDYEQYF
-,TRBJ2-6,-,TRBV4-2,TGTGCCAGCAGCCAGGGACCCGGGATCTACTCTGGGGCCAACGTCCTGACTTTC,CASSQGPGIYSGANVLTF
few,TRBJ1-6,-,TRBV4-3,TGCGCCAGCAGCCCCCCCTTGTGGGGAGGTAATTCACCCCTCCACTTT,CASSPPLWGGNSPLHF
many,TRBJ2-4,-,TRBV4-3,TGCGCCAGCAGCCGGGACGGGGTAGCCAAAAACATTCAGTACTTC,CASSRDGVAKNIQYF
-,TRBJ2-1,-,TRBV7-3,TGTGCCAGCAGCCCCCGTACGGAGTATGAGCAGTTCTTC,CASSPRTEYEQFF
-,TRBJ2-1,TRBD2,TRBV20-1,TGCAGTGCTATAGTCGGGCGGGGGGCCTTTAGCGAGCAGTTCTTC,CSAIVGRGAFSEQFF
-,TRBJ2-3,TRBD2,TRBV6-2/TRBV6-3,TGTGCCAACACCAAGGACGGGGGGGCCTTGGATACGCAGTATTTT,CANTKDGGALDTQYF
few,TRBJ2-7,-,TRBV12-3/TRBV12-4,TGTGCCTCTAAGCCCGGACTAACAGACAATGAGCAGTACTTC,CASKPGLTDNEQYF
-,TRBJ2-1,-,TRBV4-1,TGCGCCAGCAGTTCTAACGGGGGGCGGGGGAATGAGCAGTTCTTC,CASSSNGGRGNEQFF
-,TRBJ2-1,TRBD2,TRBV4-1,TGCGCCAGCAGCCACCCTACAGGGCGGGGGGCGCGGAATGAGCAGTTCTTC,CASSHPTGRGARNEQFF
-,TRBJ1-1,-,TRBV5-6,TGTGCCAGCAGCTTGGCCCTAGGGACAAACGCTGAAGCTTTCTTT,CASSLALGTNAEAFF
-,TRBJ2-3,-,TRBV3-1,TGTGCCAGCAGCCAAGTGGGGGCCCACACAGATACGCGGTATTTT,CASSQVGAHTDTRYF